These 25 T cell receptor beta chains were all obtained from the same sample, sequenced in a study of shared clonotypes between healthy human individuals. TCRdb's copy holds only in-frame clones and misses some; the assay was immunoSEQ multiplex PCR. The repertoire holds roughly 2.5 million clones, with approximately 90% as singletons. Sequences were obtained from naive CD4+ T cells sorted from blood. The subset is: CD45RA+ positively selected. These receptors all come from a man aged 18 to 30 in good health.

This clone has a single count. The V and J genes are TRBV11-2 and TRBJ2-7; the D gene is possibly TRBD1 (5 bases). The CDR3 runs 15 residues. Germline-derived CDR1 and CDR2 are SGHAT and FQNNGV. V was shortened by 0 bases and J by 2 bases, with 11 bases between the two germline ends. DNA for the CDR3: TGTGCCAGCAGCTTAGAAGGGGTAGGACCCTACGAGCAGTACTTC. Translating gives CASSLEGVGPYEQYF.

This clone was counted a single time. The same CDR3 can be traced to other DNA sequences in this sample. The CDR3 DNA is TGTGCCAGCAGTGGACAGGCACAAGAGACCCAGTACTTC. This sequence encodes CASSGQAQETQYF. The rearrangement joins TRBV2 to TRBJ2-5; TRBD1 might be the D (6 bases). This CDR3 is built from 13 residues. The V gene lost 4 bases and the J gene lost 2 bases, with 8 bases spanning the gap. The germline V gene has CDR1 SNHLY and CDR2 FYNNEI.

The chain couples TRBV19 to TRBJ1-5, with 11 bases aligning to TRBD1. CDR3 length: 16 amino acids. Germline-derived CDR1 and CDR2 are LNHDA and SQIVND (reference sequence). J lost 6 bases, V lost 2 bases, and 6 bases had no gene match. This CDR3 is CASSIRDRGYLQPQHF. As DNA, the CDR3 is TGTGCCAGTAGTATAAGGGACAGGGGGTATCTTCAGCCCCAGCATTTT.

The V call is TRBV6-5, the J call TRBJ2-7, with D hard to call. The germline V gene has CDR1 MNHEY and CDR2 SVGAGI. Trimming shortened V by 2 bases and J by 6 bases, and 14 bases separated the two germline ends. The CDR3 length is 14 residues. The CDR3 DNA reads TGTGCCAGCAGTTACGAGGTCATTTCCCGCGAGCAGTACTTC. It translates to CASSYEVISREQYF.

This clone was seen a single time. V is TRBV5-1 and J is TRBJ2-2, with a weak D call TRBD1 (6 bases). This CDR3 has 16 amino acids. The germline V gene has CDR1 SGHRS and CDR2 YFSETQ. Trimming removed 3 bases from V and 4 bases from J, with 16 bases in between. The CDR3 spells CASSSTGTTSTGELFF. The CDR3 DNA reads as TGCGCCAGCAGCTCCACCGGGACAACCTCCACCGGGGAGCTGTTTTTT.

The chain joins TRBV18 to TRBJ1-2; 7 nucleotides match TRBD1. CDR3 size: 16 residues. CDR1 is KGHSH, CDR2 LQKENI, per germline. V lost 2 bases, J lost 4 bases, and 10 bases stayed unmatched. CDR3 nucleotide sequence: TGTGCCAGCTCACCAAGAAACCAGGGGGACTCCTATGGCTACACCTTC. This encodes CASSPRNQGDSYGYTF.

Only one count was recorded for this clone. The rearrangement joins TRBV30 to TRBJ1-4, with a weak D call TRBD1 (5 bases). The CDR3 is made up of 15 amino acids. The germline V gene has CDR1 GTSNPN and CDR2 SVGIG (reference sequence). V gave up 1 base and J gave up 13 bases, with 22 bases separating them. For the CDR3, the DNA is TGTGCCTGGAGTGAGGGCCGACAGCCCCACCTCAGACTGTTTTTT. Its protein product is CAWSEGRQPHLRLFF.

The chain recombines TRBV5-5 with TRBJ2-7; no reliable D call. Deletions cut 2 bases from V and 3 bases from J, with 12 bases between. The CDR3 totals 14 residues. Germline lookup yields CDR1 SGHKS and CDR2 YYEKEE (reference sequence). The CDR3 nucleotides are TGTGCCAGCAGCTTCGGCCAGATAGACTACGAGCAGTACTTC. Translation: CASSFGQIDYEQYF.

The chain uses TRBV12-5 and TRBJ1-2, with 12 bases lining up with TRBD1. CDR1 is LGHNT and CDR2 is FRNRAP in the germline V gene. V was pared by 8 bases and J by 4 bases, with 5 bases of the junction left unmatched. This CDR3 region has 14 residues. The CDR3 protein is CASWGQGAIYGYTF. Here the CDR3 DNA reads TGTGCTAGTTGGGGACAGGGGGCGATCTATGGCTACACCTTC. The full variable domain, its missing parts supplied by reference TRBV12-5 and TRBJ1-2, is DARVTQTPRHKVTEMGQEVTMRCQPILGHNTVFWYRQTMMQGLELLAYFRNRAPLDDSGMPKDRFSAEMPDATLATLKIQPSEPRDSAVYFCASWGQGAIYGYTFGSGTRLTVV.

The chain links TRBV5-4 to TRBJ2-3; 13 bases line up with TRBD2. The CDR3 is made up of 17 amino acids. V shed 4 bases, J shed 6 bases, and the junction held 11 bases outside the gene matches. Germline CDR1 reads SGHNT; CDR2 reads YYREEE (reference sequence). CDR3 in DNA: TGTGCCAGCAGCCAGGGGACTAGCGGGGCCTGGGTGGATACGCAGTATTTT. It yields the protein CASSQGTSGAWVDTQYF.

The genes are TRBV5-1 and TRBJ1-2, with D possibly being TRBD1 (5 bases). The length of the CDR3 is 17 residues. V was cut by 0 bases and J by 6 bases, with 21 bases left in between. Germline V gene lookup returns CDR1 SGHRS and CDR2 YFSETQ. The CDR3 is CASSLVLLPKGENGYTF. The CDR3 DNA reads TGCGCCAGCAGCTTGGTCCTCCTACCGAAAGGGGAAAATGGCTACACCTTC.

J is TRBJ2-5 and V is TRBV6-5; D gene ambiguous. Trimming removed 0 bases from V and 3 bases from J, with 11 bases in between. This CDR3 has 15 residues. Germline CDR1 and CDR2: MNHEY and SVGAGI. The CDR3 here is CASSYSGPIEETQYF. DNA for the CDR3: TGTGCCAGCAGTTACTCAGGCCCTATAGAAGAGACCCAGTACTTC.

The chain carries TRBV5-1 and TRBJ1-6; possible D gene TRBD1, 5 bases. V gave up 0 bases and J gave up 5 bases, with 12 bases separating them. Germline CDR1 SGHRS, CDR2 YFSETQ. This CDR3 spans 16 amino acids. This chain's CDR3 is CASSLGLGDDNSPLHF. CDR3 coding DNA: TGCGCCAGCAGCTTGGGGCTGGGGGATGATAATTCACCCCTCCACTTT.

This clone was seen a few times. The chain couples TRBV5-4 to TRBJ1-6, with D unclear. The V end lost 1 base, the J end lost 9 bases, and 5 bases lay between the germline ends. This CDR3 has 12 residues. The germline gives CDR1 SGHNT, CDR2 YYREEE (reference sequence). The CDR3 is CASSLMGSPLHF. The CDR3 DNA reads as TGTGCCAGCAGCTTGATGGGTTCACCCCTCCACTTT.

V gene TRBV20-1 combines with J gene TRBJ2-3; the D is unclear. The CDR3 is made up of 11 amino acids. The germline V gene encodes CDR1 DFQATT and CDR2 SNEGSKA (reference sequence). V dropped 6 bases and J dropped 5 bases, with 9 bases sitting between them. The CDR3 region is CSATLGDTQYF. CDR3 in DNA: TGCAGTGCCACCTTGGGAGATACGCAGTATTTT.

This clone has only one observation. The chain links TRBV2 to TRBJ2-5; no definite D call. The CDR3 has 13 amino acids. V was cut by 5 bases and J by 3 bases, with 10 bases left in between. Germline V lookup: CDR1 SNHLY, CDR2 FYNNEI. CDR3 in DNA: TGTGCCAGCAGTACCAACTACGAAGAGACCCAGTACTTC. It encodes CASSTNYEETQYF.

The chain combines TRBV18 with TRBJ1-1, with D uncertain. CDR1 and CDR2 from the germline V gene are KGHSH and LQKENI. This CDR3 is built from 16 residues. V was shortened by 4 bases and J by 2 bases, with 17 bases between the two germline ends. The CDR3 region has the DNA TGTGCCAGCTCACTACTCGGAGCCCGCGGAAACACTGAAGCTTTCTTT. It yields the protein CASSLLGARGNTEAFF.

Notes on this clone: The sample has other DNA sequences that encode this CDR3 too. The chain employs TRBV5-1 and TRBJ2-3; D remains ambiguous. CDR3 length: 16 amino acids. The V and J ends lost 0 bases and 1 base respectively, with 12 bases between them. CDR1 SGHRS and CDR2 YFSETQ come from the germline V gene. The CDR3 region has the DNA TGCGCCAGCAGCTTGGCCCTGGCAGGCGGCACAGATACGCAGTATTTT. This encodes CASSLALAGGTDTQYF. Using reference TRBV5-1 and TRBJ2-3 for the parts outside the CDR3, the full variable domain is KAGVTQTPRYLIKTRGQQVTLSCSPISGHRSVSWYQQTPGQGLQFLFEYFSETQRNKGNFPGRFSGRQFSNSRSEMNVSTLELGDSALYLCASSLALAGGTDTQYFGPGTRLTVL.

V gene TRBV4-1 combines with J gene TRBJ2-7, with D perhaps matching TRBD1 or TRBD2 (6 bases each). The CDR3 extends over 14 amino acids. V lost 2 bases and J lost 6, with 14 bases in between. Germline values: CDR1 MGHRA, CDR2 YSYEKL. The CDR3: CASSQPGGGFEQYF. DNA of the CDR3: TGCGCCAGCAGCCAACCAGGAGGGGGGTTCGAGCAGTACTTC.

This rearrangement joins TRBV29-1 to TRBJ2-7; a weak D match, TRBD2 (5 bases). CDR1 is SQVTM and CDR2 is ANQGSEA in the germline V gene. V dropped 4 bases and J dropped 3 bases, with 19 bases sitting between them. The CDR3 spans 15 residues. The CDR3 region is CSVVGTVGVHYEQYF. The CDR3 DNA reads as TGCAGCGTTGTGGGAACAGTGGGAGTTCACTACGAGCAGTACTTC.

The rearrangement uses TRBV30 and TRBJ2-1, with 11 nucleotides matching TRBD2. Germline V gene lookup returns CDR1 GTSNPN and CDR2 SVGIG (reference sequence). The CDR3 is made up of 14 amino acids. J gave up 7 bases and V 5 bases, and 7 bases lay outside the gene matches. CDR3 nucleotides: TGTGCCTGGGCCGGGACTAGCGGCTGGAATGAGCAGTTCTTC. Translation: CAWAGTSGWNEQFF.

The chain is built from TRBV11-2 and TRBJ2-7; no clear D. The CDR3 extends over 11 amino acids. Germline CDR1 reads SGHAT; CDR2 reads FQNNGV. Trimming shortened V by 5 bases and J by 3 bases, and 5 bases separated the two germline ends. CDR3 residues: CASSGNYEQYF. CDR3 sequence (DNA): TGTGCCAGCAGCGGGAACTACGAGCAGTACTTC.

J is TRBJ1-5 and V is TRBV28; D uncertain. Trimming cost V 0 bases and J 4 bases, with 13 bases left between them. CDR3 length: 16 residues. From germline, CDR1 is MDHEN and CDR2 SYDVKM. CDR3 residues: CASSLWFNIGNQPQHF. As DNA, the CDR3 is TGTGCCAGCAGTTTATGGTTCAATATTGGGAATCAGCCCCAGCATTTT.

The CDR3 here is CASSSPGGLAGGRSYNEQFF. The CDR3 DNA follows: TGTGCCAGCAGCTCCCCGGGCGGACTAGCGGGGGGACGCTCCTACAATGAGCAGTTCTTC. The rearrangement joins TRBV13 to TRBJ2-1, with 14 bases matching TRBD2. The CDR3 has 20 amino acids. Trimming took 4 bases from V and 0 from J; bases not matched to a gene: 11. CDR1 and CDR2 from the germline V gene are PRHDT and FYEKMQ (reference sequence).

The V gene is TRBV6-5, the J gene TRBJ1-2; D call uncertain. The ends were cut back, 5 bases at V and 2 bases at J, with 9 bases in the middle. CDR3 length: 13 residues. Looked up from germline, CDR1 is MNHEY and CDR2 is SVGAGI. The DNA for the CDR3 is TGTGCCAGCAGTGCCCGAGCGAACTATGGCTACACCTTC. Amino acids: CASSARANYGYTF.